This T cell receptor beta chain was captured by sequencing in a study of regulatory T cells in long-lasting Graves disease. Study outcomes and limitations: Owing to a sample size that was small, accuracy may have been reduced.

This clonotype was counted between two and nine times. Its target is not known. For TCR beta, libraries came from iRepertoire HTBI primers and Arm-PCR of CDR3 regions. TCRdb reprocessed the multiplex PCR reads via MiXCR and lists one record per CDR3 protein. This table holds fewer than 600,000 distinct CDR3 sequences, about 20% found once. Time point described: persistent/refractory GD, antithyroid drugs over 5 years with positive TRAb. PBMCs were the source of the RNA used for TCR sequencing. Diagnosis followed American Thyroid Association guidelines for Graves' disease. CDR1 LGHNA and CDR2 YNFKEQ come from the germline V gene. This CDR3 region has 12 residues. The V and J ends lost 1 base and 9 bases, in that order; junction bases with no gene match: 0.

This sample comprised peripheral blood mononuclear cells (PBMCs), obtained when the disease was refractory, from a patient treated with antithyroid drugs. This TCR came from a female donor with Graves disease. V usage is TRBV4-2 and J usage is TRBJ2-7, with 10 nucleotides matching TRBD2. The CDR3 sequence: CASSQGTSGQYF. In DNA form, the CDR3 reads TGTGCCAGCAGCCAAGGGACTAGCGGGCAGTACTTC.